This T cell receptor (beta chain) emerged from a study of cytomegalovirus exposure and HLA in healthy donors. Germline V gives CDR1 KGHSH, CDR2 LQKENI. With 3 bases clipped from V and 5 bases from J, the junction kept 10 bases outside the gene matches. The CDR3 totals 15 residues. The study ran its PCR with 60 Vbeta and 13 Jbeta primers. Sequencing used immunoSEQ multiplex PCR; TCRdb keeps in-frame clones, though not all of them. Of over 150,000 clones in the sample, 77% are singletons; the top ten hold around 1.5%. Sequences were obtained from PBMCs. This chain joins TRBV18 and TRBJ2-7, with 7 positions matching TRBD1. The receptor was derived from a woman in her 30s in good health and CMV-seropositive. The CDR3 loop reads CASSPQRQGTHEQYF. In DNA form, the CDR3 reads TGTGCCAGCTCACCGCAACGACAGGGAACCCACGAGCAGTACTTC.